In its sample, the clone carrying this TCR beta chain was seen once. The antigen remains undetermined. V shed 4 bases and J shed 4 bases, with 10 bases lying between them. The germline gives CDR1 MDHEN, CDR2 SYDVKM. CDR3 length equals 13 residues. This sample was taken from a study of Ad26.COV2.S vaccination and SARS-CoV-2 variants. About the study: In the study, Ad26.COV2.S was injected intramuscularly once, or twice 56 days apart. General study points: Spike-specific CD8+ and CD4+ T cell responses reportedly showed substantial breadth after vaccination.

Sequenced by immunoSEQ multiplex PCR; TCRdb stores in-frame clones only, minus some. The repertoire holds hundreds of thousands of clones, with more than 75% as singletons. The treatment: some 20 received Ad26.COV2.S at low or high dose, single or two shots; roughly 5 received placebo; per-sample allocation not given. On day 63 after the first injection, vaccine and placebo recipients gave samples. Ad26 vector vaccine expressed Wuhan-strain SARS-CoV-2 spike. The sequence derives from a person between 18 and 65 years old who received the Ad26.COV2.S COVID-19 vaccine or a placebo. The V call is TRBV28, the J call TRBJ1-2, with unresolved D. The sequencing used peripheral blood, collected in a trial of Ad26.COV2.S vaccine versus placebo. Here the CDR3 reads CASSSPDAYGYTF. The CDR3, as DNA: TGTGCCAGCAGTTCGCCAGACGCCTATGGCTACACCTTC.